This T cell receptor (beta chain) was observed in a study of regulatory T cells in long-lasting Graves disease. The CDR3 has 14 residues. Trimming took off 2 bases at V and 3 bases at J, with 11 bases between the two ends. Germline CDR1 and CDR2: SNHLY and FYNNEI. The time point denotes: newly diagnosed GD, antithyroid drugs for less than 3 months. PBMCs were the source of the RNA used for TCR sequencing. This clonotype was observed many times. The antigen is unknown. General study findings and limits: Accuracy could have been hurt by small sample size.

Both iRepertoire HTBI primers and Arm-PCR of CDR3 regions were used to build the TCR beta libraries. The authors' processing: The samples yielded 62 TRBV and around 15 TRBJ segments. TCRdb fed the multiplex PCR reads into MiXCR, producing one record per CDR3 protein. These V and J calls are TCRdb output, not the study's own analysis. This table holds 530,000 or so distinct CDR3 sequences, about 16% found once. These sequences were also reported in another study, on T cells in Graves' hyperthyroidism and ophthalmopathy.

J is TRBJ2-7 and V is TRBV2, with D unclear. Sequences were derived from peripheral blood mononuclear cells (PBMCs), sampled at new diagnosis, from a patient treated with antithyroid drugs. The TCR was taken from a young man with Graves disease. CDR3 coding DNA: TGTGCCAGCAGTGAACGAGACTCCTTCTACGAGCAGTACTTC. Protein sequence: CASSERDSFYEQYF.